The rows below give T cell receptor beta chains drawn from one sample of a study of blood T cell repertoires in COVID-19. Some clones are missing from TCRdb's copy, which holds only in-frame ones; the method was immunoSEQ multiplex PCR. This sample has around 190,000 clones, with 75% to 85% found just once. The sequencing sample was made of peripheral blood. The receptor source for this set is a woman between 40 and 50 years old with COVID-19, enrolled during active disease. Both conserved end residues are part of each CDR3. Each record gives: D gene, J gene, V gene, clone size, CDR3 DNA, CDR3 protein. A D gene is named only where the DNA matches it firmly. Where a row states a size, it is once, few, many or the class of an expanded clone; other rows omit it.

TRBD1	TRBJ2-2	TRBV7-7	few	TGTGCCAGCAGCGTAGGGGGCCACGGGGAGCTGTTTTTT	CASSVGGHGELFF
TRBD1	TRBJ1-4	TRBV7-9	NA	TGTGCCAGCAGCACCGGACAGGACCAAAAACTGTTTTTT	CASSTGQDQKLFF
NA	TRBJ1-6	TRBV5-6	once	TGTGCCAGCAGCTTGCCGACAGGTGGATCACCCCTCCACTTT	CASSLPTGGSPLHF
NA	TRBJ2-5	TRBV5-4	few	TGTGCCAGCAGCTTGGAAGGACAGTACCAAGAGACCCAGTACTTC	CASSLEGQYQETQYF
TRBD2	TRBJ2-2	TRBV9	NA	TGTGCCAGCAGCGCCCGCGCTAGCGGGAGGGCTTACGGGGAGCTGTTTTTT	CASSARASGRAYGELFF
TRBD1	TRBJ1-1	TRBV5-6	few	TGTGCCAGCGCAGGGGGAACAGGGGTCACTGAAGCTTTCTTT	CASAGGTGVTEAFF
NA	TRBJ1-2	TRBV30	NA	TGTGCCTGGGTGGGGACACCCGGATATGGCTACACCTTC	CAWVGTPGYGYTF
NA	TRBJ2-1	TRBV5-5	NA	TGTGCCAGCAGGGTCGATGCACACGATGAGCAGTTCTTC	CASRVDAHDEQFF
NA	TRBJ1-1	TRBV15	NA	TGTGCCACCAGCATCCCGGGGTCCGACGGAGAGGCTTTCTTT	CATSIPGSDGEAFF
NA	TRBJ2-2	TRBV18	NA	TGTGCCAGCTCACCAGGGGGGTCGGACACCGGGGAGCTGTTTTTT	CASSPGGSDTGELFF
NA	TRBJ2-5	TRBV7-6	NA	TGTGCCAGCAGCTTAGGAATTATCGCAGGGGATCAGACCCAGTACTTC	CASSLGIIAGDQTQYF
NA	TRBJ1-4	TRBV5-1	NA	TGCGCCAGCAGCAGCGGACAGTGGCCAAATGAAAAACTGTTTTTT	CASSSGQWPNEKLFF
TRBD2	TRBJ2-3	TRBV30	NA	TGTGCCTTGACTAGCGGGGGAGATACGCAGTATTTT	CALTSGGDTQYF
NA	TRBJ2-3	TRBV4-2	NA	TGTGCCACTTCTAGCACAGATACGCAGTATTTT	CATSSTDTQYF
TRBD2	TRBJ2-1	TRBV6-2/TRBV6-3	NA	TGTGCCAGCAGTTACGGGACTAGTTCCTACAATGAGCAGTTCTTC	CASSYGTSSYNEQFF
TRBD2	TRBJ2-1	TRBV9	NA	TGTGCCAGCAGCGTAGGATCGGGAGGGCCCTATGAGCAGTTCTTC	CASSVGSGGPYEQFF
NA	TRBJ2-3	TRBV4-1	NA	TGCGCCAGCAGCCAAGTTCAGGGCTGGGTCACAGATACGCAGTATTTT	CASSQVQGWVTDTQYF
TRBD1	TRBJ1-1	TRBV19	few	TGTGCCAGTACCGGACAGGGCTATCGGGAAGCTTTCTTT	CASTGQGYREAFF
NA	TRBJ2-1	TRBV5-4	few	TGTGCCAGCAGCTTGTGGGTCACGGGTGAGCAGTTCTTC	CASSLWVTGEQFF
NA	TRBJ1-2	TRBV2	NA	TGTGCCAGCAGTGAGGGTTTGCGGGTACGAGGCTACACCTTC	CASSEGLRVRGYTF
TRBD1	TRBJ1-4	TRBV10-2	NA	TGCGCCAGCAGTGAGCCCAGGGGGCTCTCGGCAGCGGAAAAACTGTTTTTT	CASSEPRGLSAAEKLFF
NA	TRBJ1-1	TRBV3-1/TRBV3-2	NA	TGTGCCAGCAGCCAAGTGTCAGAATCTGAAGCTTTCTTT	CASSQVSESEAFF
NA	TRBJ2-7	TRBV5-4	NA	TGTGCCAGCAGCCCCACAGGATACGAGCAGTACTTC	CASSPTGYEQYF
NA	TRBJ1-2	TRBV20-1	NA	TGCAGTGCATGGTATATAGAAAGCTACACCTTC	CSAWYIESYTF
TRBD1	TRBJ1-2	TRBV11-2	NA	TGTGCCAGCAGCTTAGACCCAGGGGGTAACTATGGCTACACCTTC	CASSLDPGGNYGYTF
NA	TRBJ2-1	TRBV12-3/TRBV12-4	NA	TGTGCCAGCGGAAATCGAGGCAATGAGCAGTTCTTC	CASGNRGNEQFF
NA	TRBJ1-2	TRBV1	few	TGCACCAGCAGCCAACGTGAAGCGTATGGCTACACCTTC	CTSSQREAYGYTF
NA	TRBJ2-1	TRBV10-1	once	TGCGCCAGCAGCGGGGGGGACAGGGCCCCCTACAATGAGCAGTTCTTC	CASSGGDRAPYNEQFF
NA	TRBJ2-3	TRBV10-3	NA	TGTGCCATCAGTGACCCAAGCCAACAGTATTTT	CAISDPSQQYF
NA	TRBJ2-1	TRBV27	NA	TGTGCCAGCAGCTGGGGGGTAAATGAGCAGTTCTTC	CASSWGVNEQFF
TRBD1	TRBJ2-7	TRBV9	few	TGTGCCAGCAGTGATCCCGGGACAGGGGTACGCGAGCAGTACTTC	CASSDPGTGVREQYF
NA	TRBJ2-1	TRBV21-1	NA	TGTGCCAGCAGCAGAGAGGACTACGCTAGACTGGGTGAGCAGTTCTTC	CASSREDYARLGEQFF
NA	TRBJ1-1	TRBV7-9	NA	TGTGCCAGCAGCTTAATGGGAGAGGGCTCGGAAGCTTTCTTT	CASSLMGEGSEAFF
TRBD2	TRBJ2-2	TRBV27	NA	TGTGTTAGCCTAGCGGTCTCCGGGGAGCTGTTTTTT	CVSLAVSGELFF
NA	TRBJ1-4	TRBV7-2	few	TGTGCCAGCAGCCGCACAGGGAGGGGAGAAAAACTGTTTTTT	CASSRTGRGEKLFF
TRBD2	TRBJ2-7	TRBV6-5	NA	TGTGCCACCGGGGGGGATTCGTACGAGCAGTACTTC	CATGGDSYEQYF
TRBD1	TRBJ1-1	TRBV30	NA	TGTGCCTGGCGGCCCAGGGGGCGATCCACTGAAGCTTTCTTT	CAWRPRGRSTEAFF
TRBD1	TRBJ2-6	TRBV12-3/TRBV12-4	NA	TGTGCCAGCAGCTGGGGACAGTTTCTGACTTTC	CASSWGQFLTF
NA	TRBJ1-3	TRBV6-5	NA	TGTGCCAGCAGTTACTCGATAGGGGCCGGAAACACCATATATTTT	CASSYSIGAGNTIYF
NA	TRBJ2-2	TRBV30	NA	TGTGCCTGGAGAGGTCAGGGCCAGAACACCGGGGAGCTGTTTTTT	CAWRGQGQNTGELFF
TRBD1	TRBJ1-5	TRBV10-3	NA	TGTGCCTCGGGTTTGGGGACAGGGGGTTTCAATCAGCCCCAGCATTTT	CASGLGTGGFNQPQHF
NA	TRBJ1-5	TRBV5-4	NA	TGTGCCAGCAGCCGTGGCCAGGATAGCAATCAGCCCCAGCATTTT	CASSRGQDSNQPQHF
TRBD2	TRBJ2-3	TRBV7-9	NA	TGTGCCAGCAGCTCATTAGCGGGATTAACAGATACGCAGTATTTT	CASSSLAGLTDTQYF
NA	TRBJ1-5	TRBV3-1/TRBV3-2	NA	TGTGCCAGCAGCCCTACCGACAGAAACAATCGAAGACGCCGGGTTTATAGCAATCAGCCCCAGCATTTT	CASSPTDRNNRRRRVYSNQPQHF
TRBD1	TRBJ1-4	TRBV7-9	NA	TGTGCCAGCAGCTCCGGGACAGGGGAAGAAAAACTGTTTTTT	CASSSGTGEEKLFF
NA	TRBJ1-2	TRBV19	NA	TGTGCCAGTAGTATTCGGGACTATGGCTACACCTTC	CASSIRDYGYTF
NA	TRBJ2-1	TRBV10-3	NA	TGTGCCATCAGTCAACTGGAGGGTGAGCAGTTCTTC	CAISQLEGEQFF
TRBD1	TRBJ2-1	TRBV4-2	NA	TGTGCCAGCAGCCCGGGCGGCCAGGGGGCGATGGGCAATGAGCAGTTCTTC	CASSPGGQGAMGNEQFF
NA	TRBJ1-5	TRBV6-1	NA	TGTGCCACGGTACAGGGTCCGAGCAATCAGCCCCAGCATTTT	CATVQGPSNQPQHF
NA	TRBJ2-3	TRBV13	NA	TGTGCCAGCAGCTTATTGGTCCAAATGGCGGCAGATACGCAGTATTTT	CASSLLVQMAADTQYF
TRBD1	TRBJ1-2	TRBV9	NA	TGTGCCAGCAGCCCGGGGACAGGAGAAACTAACTATGGTTACACCTTC	CASSPGTGETNYGYTF
TRBD1	TRBJ1-6	TRBV9	NA	TGTGCCAGCAGCCCAAGGGCAGGGGGGTCTAATTCACCCCTCCACTTT	CASSPRAGGSNSPLHF
TRBD2	TRBJ2-3	TRBV5-6	NA	TGTGCCAGCAGCTTTTTTTTTCGACTAGCGGTGAGCACAGATACGCAGTATTTT	CASSFFFRLAVSTDTQYF
NA	TRBJ2-1	TRBV5-6	NA	TGTGCCAGCAGCTTTACACCTTACAATGAGCAGTTCTTC	CASSFTPYNEQFF
NA	TRBJ1-5	TRBV4-1	NA	TGCGCCAGCAGCCAATCTAGGACCAGGGGTCCCCAGCCCCAGCATTTT	CASSQSRTRGPQPQHF